A selection of T cell receptor beta chains follows, all from one sample in a study of T cell responses to AZD1222 COVID-19 vaccine. TCRdb keeps only in-frame clones here, not all; method: immunoSEQ multiplex PCR. The sample comprises about 120,000 clones, just over 90% of which are singletons, and approximately 4.5% rests with the top ten. The starting material was peripheral blood, obtained on day 0 of AZD1222 vaccination. These receptors came from an adult in good health. The CDR3 runs from the conserved cysteine through the conserved F or W. D genes are given only for firm matches. The listing skips clone size in some rows; elsewhere it reads once, few, many or a size class.

d_call j_call v_call clone_size cdr3_aa cdr3_nt
- TRBJ2-1 TRBV7-7 - CASSLWEGQTPEQFF TGTGCTAGCAGCTTATGGGAAGGACAAACCCCTGAGCAGTTCTTC
- TRBJ1-1 TRBV7-8 - CASSNQTVKNTEAFF TGTGCCAGCAGCAATCAGACAGTTAAGAACACTGAAGCTTTCTTT
- TRBJ1-4 TRBV7-2 few CASSLQVGGNEKLFF TGTGCCAGCAGCTTACAGGTTGGCGGGAACGAAAAACTGTTTTTT
TRBD1 TRBJ1-2 TRBV7-6 - CASSLVSGGEHGYTF TGTGCCAGCAGCTTAGTATCAGGGGGCGAGCATGGCTACACCTTC
- TRBJ1-5 TRBV4-1 - CASSRRQDTFGNQPQHF TGCGCCAGCAGCCGGCGACAGGACACGTTCGGCAATCAGCCCCAGCATTTT
- TRBJ1-3 TRBV28 - CASRRGSGNTIYF TGTGCCAGCAGAAGGGGGTCTGGAAACACCATATATTTT
- TRBJ2-3 TRBV6-2/TRBV6-3 - CASSYSGTVSTDTQYF TGTGCCAGCAGTTACTCGGGGACGGTTAGCACAGATACGCAGTATTTT
- TRBJ1-2 TRBV10-2 - CASSDSLGRNYGYTF TGCGCCAGCAGTGACAGTCTGGGGAGAAACTATGGCTACACCTTC
TRBD1 TRBJ2-5 TRBV30 - CAWSVRGQGRETQYF TGTGCCTGGAGTGTACGGGGACAGGGAAGAGAGACCCAGTACTTC
- TRBJ1-1 TRBV5-1 - CASSLGGGLTEAFF TGCGCCAGCAGCTTAGGAGGGGGGCTCACTGAAGCTTTCTTT
TRBD2 TRBJ2-1 TRBV7-2 - CASSLLSGGAMNEQFF TGTGCCAGCAGCTTATTAAGCGGGGGGGCCATGAATGAGCAGTTCTTC
- TRBJ1-4 TRBV13 - CASSLWGDLNEKLFF TGTGCCAGCAGCTTGTGGGGGGACCTTAATGAAAAACTGTTTTTT
TRBD1 TRBJ2-1 TRBV7-2 - CASSKDRWREQFF TGTGCCAGCAGCAAGGACAGGTGGAGAGAGCAGTTCTTC
TRBD1 TRBJ1-2 TRBV4-1 - CASSQDEERGRRGGYTF TGCGCCAGCAGCCAAGATGAGGAGAGGGGGCGGAGGGGTGGCTACACCTTC
- TRBJ2-2 TRBV6-4 - CASSDSFRGATGELFF TGTGCCAGCAGTGACTCGTTTCGGGGCGCCACCGGGGAGCTGTTTTTT
TRBD1 TRBJ2-1 TRBV11-2 once CASSAETTGGTLLYNEQFF TGTGCCAGCAGCGCAGAAACCACAGGGGGCACCCTCCTCTACAATGAGCAGTTCTTC
- TRBJ1-1 TRBV21-1 - CASSKRGYTEAFF TGTGCCAGCAGCAAAAGGGGCTACACTGAAGCTTTCTTT
TRBD1 TRBJ1-1 TRBV9 - CASSVDGSGGVLTEAFF TGTGCCAGCAGCGTAGATGGTTCAGGGGGCGTTCTAACTGAAGCTTTCTTT
TRBD1 TRBJ1-2 TRBV6-2/TRBV6-3 - CASSDRANYGYTF TGTGCCAGCAGTGACAGGGCTAACTATGGCTACACCTTC
TRBD1 TRBJ2-7 TRBV6-2/TRBV6-3 once CASSYVGQGYEQYF TGTGCCAGCAGTTACGTTGGACAGGGCTACGAGCAGTACTTC
TRBD1 TRBJ2-3 TRBV6-6 - CASSYSAGQGADTQYF TGTGCCAGCAGTTACTCGGCGGGACAGGGAGCAGATACGCAGTATTTT
- TRBJ1-6 TRBV19 - CASSSGTTQSSYNSPLHF TGTGCCAGTAGTAGCGGGACCACTCAAAGCTCCTATAATTCACCCCTCCACTTT